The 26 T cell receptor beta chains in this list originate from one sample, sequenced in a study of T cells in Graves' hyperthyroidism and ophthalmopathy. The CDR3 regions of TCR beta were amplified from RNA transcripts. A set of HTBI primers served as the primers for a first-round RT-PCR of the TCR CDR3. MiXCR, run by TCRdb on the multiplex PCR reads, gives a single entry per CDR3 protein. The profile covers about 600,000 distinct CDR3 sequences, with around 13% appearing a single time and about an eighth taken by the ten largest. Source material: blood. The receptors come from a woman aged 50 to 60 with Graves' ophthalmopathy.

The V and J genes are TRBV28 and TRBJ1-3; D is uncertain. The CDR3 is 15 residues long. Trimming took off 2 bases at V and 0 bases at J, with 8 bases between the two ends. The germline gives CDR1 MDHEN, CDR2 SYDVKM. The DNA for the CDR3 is TGTGCCAGCAGTTTAGGGGAGAGCTCTGGAAACACCATATATTTT. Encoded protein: CASSLGESSGNTIYF. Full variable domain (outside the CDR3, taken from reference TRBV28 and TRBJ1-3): DVKVTQSSRYLVKRTGEKVFLECVQDMDHENMFWYRQDPGLGLRLIYFSYDVKMKEKGDIPEGYSVSREKKERFSLILESASTNQTSMYLCASSLGESSGNTIYFGEGSWLTVV.

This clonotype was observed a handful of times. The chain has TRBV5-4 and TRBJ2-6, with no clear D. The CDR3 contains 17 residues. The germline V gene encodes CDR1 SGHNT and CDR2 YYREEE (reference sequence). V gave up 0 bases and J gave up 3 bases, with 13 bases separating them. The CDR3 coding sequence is TGTGCCAGCAGCTTGGAACCATTGGTCGGTGGGGCCAACGTCCTGACTTTC. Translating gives CASSLEPLVGGANVLTF.

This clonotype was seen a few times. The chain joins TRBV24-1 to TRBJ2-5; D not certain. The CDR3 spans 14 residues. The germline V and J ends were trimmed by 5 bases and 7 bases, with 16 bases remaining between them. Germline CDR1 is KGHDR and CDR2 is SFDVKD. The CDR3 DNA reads TGTGCCACCAGTGCCCGGACGCAATCGGGGACCCAGTACTTC. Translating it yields CATSARTQSGTQYF.

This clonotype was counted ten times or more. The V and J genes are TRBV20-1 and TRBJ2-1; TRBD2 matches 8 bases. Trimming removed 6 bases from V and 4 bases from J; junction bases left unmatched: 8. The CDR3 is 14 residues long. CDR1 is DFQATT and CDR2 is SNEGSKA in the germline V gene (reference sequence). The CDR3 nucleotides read TGCAGTGCCATCACTAGCGGACTATACAATGAGCAGTTCTTC. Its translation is CSAITSGLYNEQFF.

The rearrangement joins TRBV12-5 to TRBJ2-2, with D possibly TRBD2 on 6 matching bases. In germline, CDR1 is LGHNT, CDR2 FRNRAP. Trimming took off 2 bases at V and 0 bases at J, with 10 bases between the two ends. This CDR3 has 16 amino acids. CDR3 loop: CASGLSGGSNTGELFF. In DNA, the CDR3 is TGTGCTAGTGGTTTGTCCGGGGGATCGAACACCGGGGAGCTGTTTTTT.

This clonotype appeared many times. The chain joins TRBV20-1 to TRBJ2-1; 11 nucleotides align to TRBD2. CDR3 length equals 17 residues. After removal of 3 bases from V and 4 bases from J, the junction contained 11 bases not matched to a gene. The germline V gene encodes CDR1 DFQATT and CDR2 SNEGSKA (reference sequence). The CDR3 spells CSARELAGAVTYNEQFF. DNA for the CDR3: TGCAGTGCTAGGGAACTAGCGGGAGCTGTAACTTACAATGAGCAGTTCTTC.

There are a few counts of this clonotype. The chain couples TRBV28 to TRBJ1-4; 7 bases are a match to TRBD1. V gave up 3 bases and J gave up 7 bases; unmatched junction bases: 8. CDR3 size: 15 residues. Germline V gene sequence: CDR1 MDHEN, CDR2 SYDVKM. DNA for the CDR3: TGTGCCAGCAGTTTTTCCGGGACAGCCCTTGAAAAACTGTTTTTT. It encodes CASSFSGTALEKLFF.

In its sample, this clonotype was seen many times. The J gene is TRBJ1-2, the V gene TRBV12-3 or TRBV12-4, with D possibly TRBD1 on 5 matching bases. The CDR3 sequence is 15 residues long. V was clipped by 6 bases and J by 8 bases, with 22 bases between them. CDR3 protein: CASSGGEGRSGGYTF. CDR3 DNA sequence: TGTGCCAGCAGCGGGGGGGAGGGGAGAAGCGGGGGCTACACCTTC.

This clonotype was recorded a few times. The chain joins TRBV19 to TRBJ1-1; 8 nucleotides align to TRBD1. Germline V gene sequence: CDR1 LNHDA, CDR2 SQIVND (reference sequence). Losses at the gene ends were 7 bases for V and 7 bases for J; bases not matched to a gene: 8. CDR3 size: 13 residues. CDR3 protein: CASKTGGVGEAFF. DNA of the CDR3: TGTGCCAGTAAAACAGGGGGGGTGGGTGAAGCTTTCTTT.

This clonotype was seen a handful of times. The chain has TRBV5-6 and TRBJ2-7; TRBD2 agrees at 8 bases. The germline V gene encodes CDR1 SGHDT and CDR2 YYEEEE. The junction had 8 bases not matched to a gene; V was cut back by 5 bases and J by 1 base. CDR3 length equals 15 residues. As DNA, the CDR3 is TGTGCCAGCAGAAGATCTAGCGGGCGGTCCTACGAGCAGTACTTC. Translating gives CASRRSSGRSYEQYF.

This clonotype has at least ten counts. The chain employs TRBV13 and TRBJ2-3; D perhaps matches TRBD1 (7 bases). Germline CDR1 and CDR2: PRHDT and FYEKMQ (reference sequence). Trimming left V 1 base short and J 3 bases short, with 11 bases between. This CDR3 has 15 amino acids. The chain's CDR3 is CASSLEQGRTDTQYF. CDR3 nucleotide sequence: TGTGCCAGCAGCTTAGAACAGGGGAGGACAGATACGCAGTATTTT. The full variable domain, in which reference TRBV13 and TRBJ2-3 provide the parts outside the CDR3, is AAGVIQSPRHLIKEKRETATLKCYPIPRHDTVYWYQQGPGQDPQFLISFYEKMQSDKGSIPDRFSAQQFSDYHSELNMSSLELGDSALYFCASSLEQGRTDTQYFGPGTRLTVL.

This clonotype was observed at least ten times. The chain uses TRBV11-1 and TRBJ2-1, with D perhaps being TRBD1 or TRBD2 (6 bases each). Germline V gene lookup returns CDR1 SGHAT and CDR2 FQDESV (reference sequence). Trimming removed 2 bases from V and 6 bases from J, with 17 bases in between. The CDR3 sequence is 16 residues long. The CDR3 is CASSLQGHSGFNEQFF. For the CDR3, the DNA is TGTGCCAGCAGCTTACAGGGACACAGCGGGTTCAATGAGCAGTTCTTC.

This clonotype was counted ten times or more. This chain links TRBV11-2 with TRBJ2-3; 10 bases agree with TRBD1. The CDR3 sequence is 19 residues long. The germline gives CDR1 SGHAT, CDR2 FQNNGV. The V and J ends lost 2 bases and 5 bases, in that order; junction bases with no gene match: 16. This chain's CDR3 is CASSLYAGTGASGKDTQYF. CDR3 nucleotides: TGTGCCAGCAGCTTATACGCCGGGACAGGGGCGTCGGGAAAAGATACGCAGTATTTT. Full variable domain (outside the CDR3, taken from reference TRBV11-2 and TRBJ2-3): EAGVAQSPRYKIIEKRQSVAFWCNPISGHATLYWYQQILGQGPKLLIQFQNNGVVDDSQLPKDRFSAERLKGVDSTLKIQPAKLEDSAVYLCASSLYAGTGASGKDTQYFGPGTRLTVL.

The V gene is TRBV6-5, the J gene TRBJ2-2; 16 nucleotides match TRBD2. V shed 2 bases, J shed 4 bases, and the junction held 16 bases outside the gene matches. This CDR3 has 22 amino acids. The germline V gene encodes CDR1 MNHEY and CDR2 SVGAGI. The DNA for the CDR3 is TGTGCCAGCAGTTACCGACCGGGACTAGCGGGAGGGCCATTGGTGAGCACCGGGGAGCTGTTTTTT. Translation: CASSYRPGLAGGPLVSTGELFF.

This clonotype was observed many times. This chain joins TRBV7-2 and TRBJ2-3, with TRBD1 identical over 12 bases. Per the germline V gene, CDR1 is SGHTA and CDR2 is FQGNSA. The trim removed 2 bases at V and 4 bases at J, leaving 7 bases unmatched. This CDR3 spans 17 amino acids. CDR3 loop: CASSLSGTGGASDTQYF. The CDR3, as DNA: TGTGCCAGCAGCTTATCCGGGACAGGGGGCGCTTCAGATACGCAGTATTTT.

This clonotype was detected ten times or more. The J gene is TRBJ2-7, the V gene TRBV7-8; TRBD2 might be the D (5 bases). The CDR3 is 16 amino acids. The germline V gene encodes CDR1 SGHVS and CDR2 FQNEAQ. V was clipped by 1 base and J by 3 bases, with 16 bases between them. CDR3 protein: CASSLVPGTVDYEQYF. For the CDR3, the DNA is TGTGCCAGCAGCTTAGTCCCGGGAACTGTCGACTACGAGCAGTACTTC.

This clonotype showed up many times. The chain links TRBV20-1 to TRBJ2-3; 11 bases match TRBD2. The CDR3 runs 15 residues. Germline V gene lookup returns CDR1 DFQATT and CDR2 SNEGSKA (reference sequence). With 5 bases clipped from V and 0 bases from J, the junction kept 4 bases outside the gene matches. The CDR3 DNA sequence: TGCAGTGCTGGGACTAGCGGCTTTAGCACAGATACGCAGTATTTT. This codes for CSAGTSGFSTDTQYF.

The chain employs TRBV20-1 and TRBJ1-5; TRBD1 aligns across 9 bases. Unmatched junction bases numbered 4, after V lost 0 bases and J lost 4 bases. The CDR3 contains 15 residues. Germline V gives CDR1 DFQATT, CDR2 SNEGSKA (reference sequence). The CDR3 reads CSARETGGLNQPQHF. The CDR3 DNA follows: TGCAGTGCTAGAGAAACAGGGGGCCTTAATCAGCCCCAGCATTTT.

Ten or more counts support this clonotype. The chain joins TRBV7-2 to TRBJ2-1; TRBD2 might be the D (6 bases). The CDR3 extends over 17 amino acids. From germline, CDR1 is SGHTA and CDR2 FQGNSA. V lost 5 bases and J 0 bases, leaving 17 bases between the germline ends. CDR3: CASSLSASADSYNEQFF. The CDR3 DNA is TGTGCCAGCAGCCTCTCTGCTAGCGCCGACTCCTACAATGAGCAGTTCTTC. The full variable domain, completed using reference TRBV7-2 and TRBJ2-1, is GAGVSQSPSNKVTEKGKDVELRCDPISGHTALYWYRQSLGQGLEFLIYFQGNSAPDKSGLPSDRFSAERTGGSVSTLTIQRTQQEDSAVYLCASSLSASADSYNEQFFGPGTRLTVL.

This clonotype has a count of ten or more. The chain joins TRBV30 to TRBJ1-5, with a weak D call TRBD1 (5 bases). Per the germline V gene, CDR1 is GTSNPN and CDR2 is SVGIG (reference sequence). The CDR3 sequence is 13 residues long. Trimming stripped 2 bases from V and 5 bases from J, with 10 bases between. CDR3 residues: CAWSFTGDQPQHF. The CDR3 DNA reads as TGTGCCTGGAGTTTTACAGGTGATCAGCCCCAGCATTTT.

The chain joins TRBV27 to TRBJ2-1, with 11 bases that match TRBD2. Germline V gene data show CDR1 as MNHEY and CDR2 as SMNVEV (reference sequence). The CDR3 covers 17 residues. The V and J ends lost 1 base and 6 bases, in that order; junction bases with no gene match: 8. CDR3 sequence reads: CASSLFLAGGTSNEQFF. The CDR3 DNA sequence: TGTGCCAGCAGTTTATTCTTAGCGGGAGGGACTTCCAATGAGCAGTTCTTC.

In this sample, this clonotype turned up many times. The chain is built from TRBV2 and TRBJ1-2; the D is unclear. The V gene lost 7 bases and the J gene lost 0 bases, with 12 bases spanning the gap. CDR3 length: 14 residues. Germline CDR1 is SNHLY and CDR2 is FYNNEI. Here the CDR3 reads CASTNGNSNYGYTF. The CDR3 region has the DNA TGTGCCAGCACTAACGGGAATTCTAACTATGGCTACACCTTC.

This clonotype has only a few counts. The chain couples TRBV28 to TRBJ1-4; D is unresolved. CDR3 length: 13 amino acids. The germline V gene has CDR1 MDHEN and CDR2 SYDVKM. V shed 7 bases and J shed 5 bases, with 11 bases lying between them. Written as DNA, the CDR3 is TGTGCCAGCAATCCTTGGCAGAATGAAAAACTGTTTTTT. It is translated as CASNPWQNEKLFF.

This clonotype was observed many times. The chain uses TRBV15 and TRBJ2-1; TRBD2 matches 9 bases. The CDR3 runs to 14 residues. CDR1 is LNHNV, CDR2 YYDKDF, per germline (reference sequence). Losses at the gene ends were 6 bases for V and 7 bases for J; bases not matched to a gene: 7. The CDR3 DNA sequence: TGTGCCACCAGTAAGCGGGAGGCGATGAATGAGCAGTTCTTC. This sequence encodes CATSKREAMNEQFF.

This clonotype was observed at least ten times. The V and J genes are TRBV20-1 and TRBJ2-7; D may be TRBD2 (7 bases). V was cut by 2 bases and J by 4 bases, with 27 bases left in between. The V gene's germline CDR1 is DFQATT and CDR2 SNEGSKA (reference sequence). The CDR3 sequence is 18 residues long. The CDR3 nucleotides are TGCAGTGCTAGACCGGGACTATCATTCGCCCTGGGGGCTTACGAGCAGTACTTC. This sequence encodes CSARPGLSFALGAYEQYF.

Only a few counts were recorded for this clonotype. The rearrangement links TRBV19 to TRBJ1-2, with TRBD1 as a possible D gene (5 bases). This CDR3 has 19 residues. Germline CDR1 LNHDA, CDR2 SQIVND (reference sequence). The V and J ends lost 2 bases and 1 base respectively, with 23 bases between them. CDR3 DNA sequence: TGTGCCAGTAGTATACCTTCCTGGGGGACTCCTACCTTTAACTATGGCTACACCTTC. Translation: CASSIPSWGTPTFNYGYTF.